This T cell receptor beta chain was recorded in a study of Graves' ophthalmopathy and Graves' hyperthyroidism. This clonotype has only a few counts. The antigen remains unidentified. RNA transcripts yielded amplified TCR beta CDR3 regions. HTBI primers served in a first-round RT-PCR, which a second-round multiplex PCR followed. TCRdb ran MiXCR on the multiplex PCR reads and lists one entry per CDR3 protein. The sample records about 740,000 distinct CDR3 sequences, around 40% being singletons. Diagnostic conclusions were grounded in clinical symptoms, serum thyroxine, TRAb, thyroid ultrasound and orbital computed tomography. Germline V gives CDR1 SGHAT, CDR2 FQNNGV. The CDR3 covers 14 residues. Trimming stripped 4 bases from V and 0 bases from J, with 6 bases between. Points from the study as a whole: With about 88% sensitivity and roughly 80% specificity, a 13-signature model separated ophthalmopathy from stable hyperthyroidism. The majority of expanded thyroid clonotypes above 0.001 frequency also occurred in blood.

The sequence came from an adult man with Graves' ophthalmopathy. Sequences were obtained from peripheral blood. This chain links TRBV11-2 with TRBJ2-2; D unclear. The CDR3 DNA sequence: TGTGCCAGCAGCTCGGCTACGAACACCGGGGAGCTGTTTTTT. Its translation is CASSSATNTGELFF.